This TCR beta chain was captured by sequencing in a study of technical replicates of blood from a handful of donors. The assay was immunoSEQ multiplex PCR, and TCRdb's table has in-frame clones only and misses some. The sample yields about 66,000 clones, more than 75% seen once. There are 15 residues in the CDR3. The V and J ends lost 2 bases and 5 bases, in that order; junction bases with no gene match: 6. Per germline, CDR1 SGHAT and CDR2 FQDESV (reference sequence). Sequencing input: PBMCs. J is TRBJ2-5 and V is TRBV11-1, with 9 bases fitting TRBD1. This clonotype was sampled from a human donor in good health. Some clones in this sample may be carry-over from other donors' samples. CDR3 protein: CASSLTQGAWETQYF. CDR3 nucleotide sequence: TGTGCCAGCAGCTTAACACAGGGGGCATGGGAGACCCAGTACTTC.